This T cell receptor (beta chain) was sequenced in a study of T cell changes during pregnancy in multiple sclerosis. Germline values: CDR1 SGDLS, CDR2 YYNGEE. V was trimmed by 0 bases and J by 4 bases, leaving 10 bases between them. CDR3 length: 14 residues. Sequencing used immunoSEQ multiplex PCR; TCRdb keeps in-frame clones, though not all of them. The sample has about 77,000 clones, about 92% seen once. The gene calls are TRBV9 and TRBJ1-1; D perhaps matches TRBD1 (5 bases). The specimen was peripheral blood, collected after pregnancy. This TCR was recovered from a female donor in good health, enrolled as a control in a pregnancy study. CDR3 in DNA: TGTGCCAGCAGCGTAGATCAAGGGGTCACTGAAGCTTTCTTT. This gives the protein CASSVDQGVTEAFF.